This T cell receptor beta chain was sequenced for a study of T cells after yellow fever vaccination. Study at large: Each of the EM, EMRA, CM and Tscm memory subsets was sorted based on CD3, CD45RA, CCR7 and CD95.

5'RACE template switching generated TCR cDNA, adding a universal primer site and UMIs. TCRdb re-analysed the 5' RACE reads in MiXCR, keeping a single row per CDR3 protein. The sample holds around 25,000 distinct CDR3 sequences; less than 3.5% are singletons and the top ten take around 0.98%. By share of the sample, this clonotype is medium-sized. Trimming stripped 3 bases from V and 5 bases from J, with 10 bases between. The CDR3 covers 12 residues. Germline V lookup: CDR1 DFQATT, CDR2 SNEGSKA (reference sequence). Study conclusions and caveats: At day 0, almost all vaccine-responding clonotypes escaped detection in the sorted memory subsets.

V and J are TRBV20-1 and TRBJ2-5, with D perhaps matching TRBD1 or TRBD2 (5 bases each). The receptor was isolated from a man aged 18 to 35 who received the YFV17D yellow fever vaccine. Sequences were derived from PBMCs, either bulk or a sorted T-cell subset (CD4+, CD8+, memory, or dextramer-sorted; not recorded which), sampled more than 40 days after the first yellow fever vaccination. The CDR3 DNA follows: TGCAGTGCTAGGGGGGAAATCGAGACCCAGTACTTC. Its protein product is CSARGEIETQYF.